Shown below are 26 T cell receptor beta chains from a single sample sequenced in a study of spatial heterogeneity in lung cancer. Time point denoted: blood at routine non-recurrence follow-up after resection. Frozen PBMC, nontumor lung or tumor provided whole RNA, which was sequenced unsorted. TCRdb re-analysed the 5' RACE reads in MiXCR, keeping a single row per CDR3 protein. The table includes fewer than 60,000 distinct CDR3 sequences, roughly 8.1% detected once. The material sequenced was PBMCs, taken at follow-up. The receptors were sampled from a female donor with early-stage non-small cell lung cancer.

Only a few counts were recorded for this clonotype. This chain joins TRBV28 and TRBJ2-7; D is unclear. The V gene lost 2 bases and the J gene lost 4 bases, with 12 bases spanning the gap. The germline V gene encodes CDR1 MDHEN and CDR2 SYDVKM. This CDR3 has 14 amino acids. The CDR3 here is CASSLRQNVYEQYF. The CDR3 bases are TGTGCCAGCAGTTTACGGCAGAACGTATACGAGCAGTACTTC.

This sequence joins TRBV3-1 and TRBJ2-2; no firm D call. Trimming left V 4 bases short and J 0 bases short, with 12 bases between. Germline CDR1 reads LGHDT; CDR2 reads YNNKEL (reference sequence). The CDR3 sequence is 16 residues long. The chain's CDR3 is CASSPRPVPNTGELFF. The CDR3 coding sequence is TGTGCCAGCAGCCCTCGCCCGGTGCCGAACACCGGGGAGCTGTTTTTT.

This clonotype was seen at least ten times. This chain links TRBV5-1 with TRBJ2-1; 9 positions match TRBD1. The CDR3 is 16 residues long. V gave up 3 bases and J gave up 7 bases; unmatched junction bases: 11. CDR1 is SGHRS, CDR2 YFSETQ, per germline. CDR3 amino acids: CASSSATGGGLNEQFF. The CDR3 region has the DNA TGCGCCAGCAGCTCGGCCACAGGGGGCGGTTTGAATGAGCAGTTCTTC.

This clonotype was seen at least ten times. J is TRBJ2-2 and V is TRBV6-5; 8 bases align to TRBD2. CDR3 length: 15 amino acids. J was trimmed by 4 bases and V by 6 bases; bases with no gene match: 7. Germline CDR1 MNHEY, CDR2 SVGAGI. The CDR3 loop reads CASRVSGAGTGELFF. Written as DNA, the CDR3 is TGTGCCAGCAGGGTTAGCGGGGCGGGCACCGGGGAGCTGTTTTTT.

The chain links TRBV7-2 to TRBJ2-5; TRBD2 is a possible D gene (6 bases). The CDR3 spans 13 residues. V lost 8 bases to trimming and J lost 1 base, with 11 bases between them. CDR1 is SGHTA, CDR2 FQGNSA, per germline. CDR3 protein: CASGGTRQETQYF. The CDR3 nucleotides read TGTGCCAGCGGCGGGACTCGCCAAGAGACCCAGTACTTC.

This clonotype was recorded a few times. V gene TRBV28 combines with J gene TRBJ2-3, with D unclear. The CDR3 spans 13 residues. Trimming removed 6 bases from V and 4 bases from J, with 11 bases in between. Germline V gene sequence: CDR1 MDHEN, CDR2 SYDVKM. The CDR3 bases are TGTGCCAGCAGCGTCGGACCCGCAGATACGCAGTATTTT. Its translation: CASSVGPADTQYF.

This clonotype has a handful of counts. The J gene is TRBJ2-1, the V gene TRBV20-1, with 7 bases matching TRBD2. The CDR3 is made up of 12 amino acids. CDR1 is DFQATT and CDR2 is SNEGSKA in the germline V gene (reference sequence). The V segment lost 5 bases and the J segment 10 bases; nucleotides outside the gene matches: 8. The CDR3 loop is CSAAGTIKEQFF. The CDR3 DNA is TGCAGTGCTGCCGGGACTATCAAAGAGCAGTTCTTC.

This clonotype was seen more than once but under ten times. The chain uses TRBV5-8 and TRBJ1-4; D remains unclear. V was pared by 0 bases and J by 0 bases, with 9 bases between. Germline V gene lookup returns CDR1 SGHTS and CDR2 YDEGEE. The length of the CDR3 is 16 residues. CDR3 sequence (DNA): TGTGCCAGCAGCTTGGGTACTACCGCAACTAATGAAAAACTGTTTTTT. It specifies CASSLGTTATNEKLFF.

The chain has TRBV2 and TRBJ1-4, with D unclear. CDR3 length: 14 residues. With 8 bases removed from V and 5 bases from J, the gap between germline ends came to 15 bases. Germline CDR1 and CDR2: SNHLY and FYNNEI. The CDR3 here is CASRSWEENEKLFF. The CDR3 nucleotides are TGTGCCAGCCGCTCGTGGGAGGAAAATGAAAAACTGTTTTTT.

There are many counts of this clonotype. V is TRBV27 and J is TRBJ2-7; D tentatively fits TRBD1 or TRBD2 (5 bases each). Looked up from germline, CDR1 is MNHEY and CDR2 is SMNVEV (reference sequence). The CDR3 extends over 12 amino acids. Trimming took 3 bases from V and 11 from J, leaving 14 bases between them. The CDR3 reads CASSFSEGLKYF. The CDR3 DNA reads as TGTGCCAGCAGTTTTTCTGAGGGGTTGAAGTACTTC.

This clonotype was recorded many times. The gene calls are TRBV20-1 and TRBJ2-7; 13 bases fit TRBD2. The CDR3 consists of 16 residues. The J segment lost 5 bases and the V segment lost 6 bases, leaving 13 bases of the junction unmatched. Looked up from germline, CDR1 is DFQATT and CDR2 is SNEGSKA (reference sequence). Here the CDR3 DNA reads TGCAGTGCACCCACTAGCGGGGGGGCAAAGCTCCACGAGCAGTACTTC. This gives the protein CSAPTSGGAKLHEQYF.

Many counts were recorded for this clonotype. J is TRBJ2-7 and V is TRBV14; D gene ambiguous. V was cut by 0 bases and J by 9 bases, with 6 bases left in between. The V gene's germline CDR1 is SGHDN and CDR2 FVKESK. This CDR3 is built from 11 residues. CDR3 nucleotides: TGTGCCAGCAGCCAAGATAAGGGGCAGTACTTC. Its protein is CASSQDKGQYF.

This clonotype has a count of ten or more. The V and J genes are TRBV6-2 or TRBV6-3 and TRBJ2-7; perhaps TRBD2 as D (5 bases). Germline CDR1 MNHEY, CDR2 SVGEGT. The CDR3 runs to 15 residues. The V end was cut by 2 bases, the J end by 2 bases, with 13 bases between. For the CDR3, the DNA is TGTGCCAGCAGTTACCAAGCAGGAGGCCCCTACGAGCAGTACTTC. Amino acid sequence: CASSYQAGGPYEQYF.

V is TRBV3-1 and J is TRBJ2-2; a possible D gene is TRBD1 (6 bases). The V end was cut by 3 bases, the J end by 7 bases, with 12 bases between. Germline CDR1 reads LGHDT; CDR2 reads YNNKEL (reference sequence). The CDR3 has 14 amino acids. The CDR3 loop is CASSHTGFSGELFF. CDR3 coding DNA: TGTGCCAGCAGCCATACAGGGTTCAGCGGGGAGCTGTTTTTT.

This clonotype was counted a few times. The chain combines TRBV11-2 with TRBJ2-1; D unclear. CDR1 is SGHAT and CDR2 is FQNNGV in the germline V gene. Trimming removed 7 bases at V and 8 bases at J, with 12 bases between. This CDR3 is 12 amino acids long. CDR3 residues: CASISHSDEQFF. CDR3 nucleotide sequence: TGTGCCAGCATTTCGCATTCGGATGAGCAGTTCTTC.

The sample holds a few counts of this clonotype. The chain carries TRBV19 and TRBJ2-7; D might be TRBD1 or TRBD2, each matching 5 bases. Trimming left V 0 bases short and J 3 bases short, with 9 bases between. Germline V gives CDR1 LNHDA, CDR2 SQIVND (reference sequence). The CDR3 length is 14 residues. The CDR3 sequence is CASSIEGELYEQYF. CDR3 sequence (DNA): TGTGCCAGTAGTATAGAAGGGGAGCTCTACGAGCAGTACTTC.

In regard to this clonotype: A much more abundant neighbour one base away suggests this may be a read error. This likely comes from a read error, as the CDR3 has no conserved phenylalanine or tryptophan at its end. The gene calls are TRBV4-3 and TRBJ2-5; the match to TRBD1 covers 7 bases. Germline V lookup: CDR1 LGHNA, CDR2 YSLEER. V trimming: 0 bases; J trimming: 7 bases; junction bases outside the gene matches: 8. The CDR3 covers 15 residues. The CDR3 region is CASSQDGQGVVTQYY. Here the CDR3 DNA reads TGCGCCAGCAGCCAAGATGGGCAGGGGGTAGTGACCCAGTACTAC.

V gene TRBV2 combines with J gene TRBJ1-6; D may be TRBD1 (6 bases). From germline, CDR1 is SNHLY and CDR2 FYNNEI. Deletions cut 9 bases from V and 10 bases from J, with 16 bases between. The CDR3 covers 13 residues. Here the CDR3 DNA reads TGTGCCAGTAAAGAGGGGGTATACTCACCCCTCCACTTT. Protein: CASKEGVYSPLHF.

This clonotype has a handful of counts. The rearrangement links TRBV7-2 to TRBJ2-1, with 7 bases fitting TRBD2. From germline, CDR1 is SGHTA and CDR2 FQGNSA. V shed 5 bases, J shed 10 bases, and the junction held 5 bases outside the gene matches. The CDR3 is made up of 12 amino acids. The CDR3 reads CASSPRLAEQFF. The CDR3 nucleotides read TGTGCCAGCAGCCCGCGACTAGCCGAGCAGTTCTTC.

This clonotype was observed many times. This chain uses TRBV5-6 with TRBJ1-2; 8 nucleotides agree with TRBD1. This CDR3 is 15 amino acids long. V shed 3 bases and J 3 bases; nucleotides not matched to a gene: 7. Germline CDR1 is SGHDT and CDR2 is YYEEEE. In nucleotides, the CDR3 is TGTGCCAGCAGCTCAGCGACAGGGGCGTACTATGGCTACACCTTC. Translated, it gives CASSSATGAYYGYTF.

This clonotype was seen many times. The rearrangement joins TRBV5-1 to TRBJ2-7; D not resolved. V lost 1 base and J 2 bases, leaving 10 bases between the germline ends. Per germline, CDR1 SGHRS and CDR2 YFSETQ. This CDR3 spans 14 amino acids. This CDR3 is CASSLSGTPYEQYF. In DNA form, the CDR3 reads TGCGCCAGCAGCTTGTCGGGCACTCCCTACGAGCAGTACTTC.

This clonotype came up many times. This chain connects TRBV11-2 to TRBJ1-2; 8 bases line up with TRBD1. The V gene's germline CDR1 is SGHAT and CDR2 FQNNGV. V lost 6 bases, J lost 8 bases, and 14 bases stayed unmatched. The CDR3 runs 15 residues. The CDR3 reads CASRRSGGRPGGYTF. CDR3 DNA: TGTGCCAGCAGGCGTTCAGGGGGCCGACCGGGCGGCTACACCTTC.

This clonotype has just a few counts. This rearrangement joins TRBV7-2 to TRBJ2-7; 9 bases are a match to TRBD2. V lost 2 bases and J lost 2; bases outside the gene matches: 4. Germline lookup yields CDR1 SGHTA and CDR2 FQGNSA. CDR3 length equals 15 residues. In DNA, the CDR3 is TGTGCCAGCAGCTTACGCGGGGGGGTCGCCTACGAGCAGTACTTC. Its protein is CASSLRGGVAYEQYF.

This clonotype came up many times. V and J are TRBV5-6 and TRBJ1-1; D gene unclear. Per germline, CDR1 SGHDT and CDR2 YYEEEE. Between the trimmed V and J ends, which lost 4 bases and 4 bases, there was a span of 17 bases. The CDR3 sequence is 15 residues long. DNA of the CDR3: TGTGCCAGCAGCCTGGTGGGGTGGAGAGTCACTGAAGCTTTCTTT. It codes for CASSLVGWRVTEAFF.

This clonotype was counted at least ten times. V usage is TRBV27 and J usage is TRBJ2-7; 9 positions match TRBD2. The germline V gene has CDR1 MNHEY and CDR2 SMNVEV (reference sequence). Trimming at V came to 5 bases and at J to 0 bases, leaving 5 bases not matched to a gene. CDR3 length: 15 amino acids. For the CDR3, the DNA is TGTGCCAGCAGTCGGACTAGCGTGAACTCCTACGAGCAGTACTTC. Protein sequence: CASSRTSVNSYEQYF.

This clonotype was counted only a few times. The chain couples TRBV18 to TRBJ2-7, with D perhaps TRBD1 (7 bases). V lost 4 bases and J 3 bases, leaving 28 bases between the germline ends. Germline values: CDR1 KGHSH, CDR2 LQKENI. The CDR3 runs 19 residues. This CDR3 is CASSLQARDNTGEDYEQYF. CDR3 in DNA: TGTGCCAGCTCACTCCAGGCTCGAGATAACACAGGGGAGGACTACGAGCAGTACTTC.